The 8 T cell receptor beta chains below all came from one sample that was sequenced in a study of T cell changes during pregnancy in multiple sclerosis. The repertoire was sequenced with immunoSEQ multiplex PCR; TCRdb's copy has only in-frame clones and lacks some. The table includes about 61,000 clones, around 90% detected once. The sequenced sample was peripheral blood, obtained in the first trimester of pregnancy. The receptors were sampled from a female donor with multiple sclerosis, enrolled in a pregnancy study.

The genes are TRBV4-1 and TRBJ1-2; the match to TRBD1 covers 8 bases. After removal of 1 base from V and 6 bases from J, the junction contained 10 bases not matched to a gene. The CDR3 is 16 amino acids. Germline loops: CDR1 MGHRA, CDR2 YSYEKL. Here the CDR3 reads CASSQGWAGGQHGYTF. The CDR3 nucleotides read TGCGCCAGCAGCCAAGGATGGGCAGGGGGCCAACATGGCTACACCTTC.

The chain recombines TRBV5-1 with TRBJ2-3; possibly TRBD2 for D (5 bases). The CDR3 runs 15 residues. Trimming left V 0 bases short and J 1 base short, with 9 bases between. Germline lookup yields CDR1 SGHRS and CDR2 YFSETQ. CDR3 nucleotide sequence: TGCGCCAGCAGCTTGGTTAACGGGGGCACAGATACGCAGTATTTT. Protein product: CASSLVNGGTDTQYF.

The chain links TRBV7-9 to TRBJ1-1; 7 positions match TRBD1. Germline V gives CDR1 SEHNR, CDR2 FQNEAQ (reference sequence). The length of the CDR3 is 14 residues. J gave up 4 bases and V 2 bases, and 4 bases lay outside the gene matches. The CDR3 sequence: CASSLNRGGTEAFF. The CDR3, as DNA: TGTGCCAGCAGCTTAAACAGGGGAGGCACTGAAGCTTTCTTT. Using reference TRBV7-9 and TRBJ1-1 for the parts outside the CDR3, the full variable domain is DTGVSQNPRHKITKRGQNVTFRCDPISEHNRLYWYRQTLGQGPEFLTYFQNEAQLEKSRLLSDRFSAERPKGSFSTLEIQRTEQGDSAMYLCASSLNRGGTEAFFGQGTRLTVV.

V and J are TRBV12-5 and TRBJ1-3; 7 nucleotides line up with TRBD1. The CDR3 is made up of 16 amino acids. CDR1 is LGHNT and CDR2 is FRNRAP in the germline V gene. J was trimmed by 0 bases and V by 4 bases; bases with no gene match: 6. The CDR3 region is CASGSPGGLSGNTIYF. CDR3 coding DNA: TGTGCTAGTGGTTCCCCAGGGGGTCTCTCTGGAAACACCATATATTTT.

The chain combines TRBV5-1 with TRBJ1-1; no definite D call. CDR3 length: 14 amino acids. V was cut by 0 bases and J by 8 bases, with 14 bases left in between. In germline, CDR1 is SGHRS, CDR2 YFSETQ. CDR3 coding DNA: TGCGCCAGCAGCTTGGCAGGTTCTGAGACAGAAGCTTTCTTT. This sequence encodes CASSLAGSETEAFF.

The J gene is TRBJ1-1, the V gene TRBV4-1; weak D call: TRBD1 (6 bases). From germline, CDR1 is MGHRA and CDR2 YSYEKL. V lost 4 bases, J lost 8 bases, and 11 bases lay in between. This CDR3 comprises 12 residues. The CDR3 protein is CASSLPGQEAFF. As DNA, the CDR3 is TGCGCCAGCAGCCTCCCCGGACAGGAAGCTTTCTTT.

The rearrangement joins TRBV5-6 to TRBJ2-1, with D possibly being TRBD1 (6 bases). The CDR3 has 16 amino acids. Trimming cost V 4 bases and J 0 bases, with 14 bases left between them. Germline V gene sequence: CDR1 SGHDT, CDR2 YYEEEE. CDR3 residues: CASSGRDTSSYNEQFF. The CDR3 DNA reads TGTGCCAGCAGCGGAAGGGACACTAGCTCCTACAATGAGCAGTTCTTC.

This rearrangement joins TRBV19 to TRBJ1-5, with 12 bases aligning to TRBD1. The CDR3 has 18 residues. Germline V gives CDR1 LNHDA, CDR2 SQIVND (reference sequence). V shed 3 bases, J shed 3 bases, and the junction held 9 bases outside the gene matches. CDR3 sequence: CASSIRDRGQFNNQPQHF. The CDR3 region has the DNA TGTGCCAGTAGTATTCGGGACAGGGGGCAATTTAACAATCAGCCCCAGCATTTT.